Below are 9 T cell receptor beta chains sequenced from a single sample in a study of technical replicates of blood from a few donors. Here immunoSEQ multiplex PCR was the method, and the copy in TCRdb shows in-frame clones only, minus some. The data contain fewer than 95,000 clones, roughly 90% of them singletons. Material for sequencing was T cells isolated from PBMCs. The receptors derive from a human donor in good health.

The chain employs TRBV11-3 and TRBJ2-2; D perhaps matches TRBD1 (6 bases). The CDR3 is 14 residues long. V was cut by 5 bases and J by 6 bases, with 13 bases left in between. Looked up from germline, CDR1 is SGHNT and CDR2 is YENEEA. The CDR3 nucleotides are TGTGCCAGCAGCCCTGGACAGAGCGCCGGGGAGCTGTTTTTT. The encoded protein is CASSPGQSAGELFF.

The genes are TRBV28 and TRBJ1-5; TRBD1 matches at 7 bases. CDR3 size: 19 residues. Germline V gives CDR1 MDHEN, CDR2 SYDVKM. The junction had 17 bases not matched to a gene; V was cut back by 6 bases and J by 0 bases. The CDR3 region is CASSLLVGTVVYSNQPQHF. CDR3 nucleotide sequence: TGTGCCAGCAGCCTACTTGTCGGGACAGTTGTTTATAGCAATCAGCCCCAGCATTTT.

The DNA for the CDR3 is TGTGCCAGCAGTTCCCTAGCGGGAGGTAGAAATGAGCAGTTCTTC. As protein: CASSSLAGGRNEQFF. This rearrangement joins TRBV28 to TRBJ2-1; 11 positions match TRBD2. CDR1 and CDR2 from the germline V gene are MDHEN and SYDVKM. V gave up 4 bases and J gave up 7 bases; unmatched junction bases: 6. The CDR3 is 15 residues long.

The chain joins TRBV13 to TRBJ2-1, with 11 bases fitting TRBD2. CDR3 size: 16 residues. V shed 6 bases and J 8 bases; nucleotides not matched to a gene: 12. In germline, CDR1 is PRHDT, CDR2 FYEKMQ (reference sequence). The CDR3 protein is CASSWLLAGGLDEQFF. The DNA for the CDR3 is TGTGCCAGCAGTTGGCTCCTAGCGGGAGGTCTGGATGAGCAGTTCTTC.

V gene TRBV19 combines with J gene TRBJ2-5, with D possibly matching TRBD2 (6 bases). Per germline, CDR1 LNHDA and CDR2 SQIVND (reference sequence). The CDR3 contains 16 residues. Trimming removed 3 bases at V and 3 bases at J, with 17 bases between. This chain's CDR3 is CASSIRNSPGEETQYF. The CDR3 coding sequence is TGTGCCAGTAGTATTAGAAACAGCCCGGGAGAAGAGACCCAGTACTTC.

The chain joins TRBV7-8 to TRBJ2-7; D possibly corresponds to TRBD1 (6 bases). The ends were cut back, 5 bases at V and 2 bases at J, with 16 bases in the middle. Germline CDR1 reads SGHVS; CDR2 reads FQNEAQ. The length of the CDR3 is 15 residues. CDR3 sequence reads: CASSPLGGPAYEQYF. The CDR3 nucleotides are TGTGCCAGCAGCCCACTAGGGGGACCGGCCTACGAGCAGTACTTC.

CDR3 loop: CASSYSGGPREKLFF. CDR3 in DNA: TGTGCCAGCAGTTACTCCGGGGGACCGAGGGAAAAACTGTTTTTT. This sequence joins TRBV6-5 and TRBJ1-4, with D possibly matching TRBD1 (5 bases). V lost 0 bases to trimming and J lost 8 bases, with 13 bases between them. Germline assignment: CDR1 MNHEY and CDR2 SVGAGI. CDR3 length: 15 residues.

This rearrangement joins TRBV7-9 to TRBJ2-7, with 10 bases aligning to TRBD2. The germline gives CDR1 SEHNR, CDR2 FQNEAQ (reference sequence). V lost 1 base, J lost 3 bases, and 3 bases stayed unmatched. The CDR3 covers 15 residues. The CDR3 DNA reads TGTGCCAGCAGCTTAGAACTAGCGGGACTCTACGAGCAGTACTTC. Translated, it gives CASSLELAGLYEQYF.

The gene calls are TRBV29-1 and TRBJ1-4; D unclear. Germline assignment: CDR1 SQVTM and CDR2 ANQGSEA. The CDR3 loop spans 12 amino acids. V dropped 4 bases and J dropped 2 bases, with 5 bases sitting between them. Written as DNA, the CDR3 is TGCAGCGTTGGCTACACTAATGAAAAACTGTTTTTT. Translated, it gives CSVGYTNEKLFF.